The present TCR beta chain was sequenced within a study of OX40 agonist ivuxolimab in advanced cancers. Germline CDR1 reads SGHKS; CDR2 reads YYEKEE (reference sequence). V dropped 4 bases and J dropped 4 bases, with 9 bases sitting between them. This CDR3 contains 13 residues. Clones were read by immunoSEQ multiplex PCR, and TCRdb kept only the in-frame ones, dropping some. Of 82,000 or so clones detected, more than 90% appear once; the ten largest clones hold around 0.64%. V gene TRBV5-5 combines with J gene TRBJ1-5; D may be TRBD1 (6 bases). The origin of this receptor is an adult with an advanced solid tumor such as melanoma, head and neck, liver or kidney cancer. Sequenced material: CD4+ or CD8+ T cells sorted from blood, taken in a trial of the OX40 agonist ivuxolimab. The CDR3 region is CASSADRNQPQHF. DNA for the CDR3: TGTGCCAGCAGCGCGGACAGAAATCAGCCCCAGCATTTT. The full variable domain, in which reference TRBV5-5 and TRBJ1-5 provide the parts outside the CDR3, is DAGVTQSPTHLIKTRGQQVTLRCSPISGHKSVSWYQQVLGQGPQFIFQYYEKEERGRGNFPDRFSARQFPNYSSELNVNALLLGDSALYLCASSADRNQPQHFGDGTRLSIL.